These 23 T cell receptor beta chains were sequenced from one sample in a study of regulatory T cells in long-lasting Graves disease. According to the study, TCR beta libraries were built with iRepertoire HTBI primers and CDR3-region Arm-PCR. TCRdb analysed the multiplex PCR reads with MiXCR anew, one entry per CDR3 protein. The sample lists 350,000 to 450,000 distinct CDR3 sequences; about 20% were seen once. Time point: persistent/refractory GD, antithyroid drugs over 5 years with positive TRAb. Following extraction of RNA from PBMCs, that RNA was used to make the TCR library. Sequenced material: peripheral blood mononuclear cells (PBMCs), taken when the disease was refractory, from a patient treated with antithyroid drugs. The receptors originated from a female donor with Graves disease.

This clonotype has at least ten counts. This chain connects TRBV20-1 to TRBJ2-1; 8 positions match TRBD2. Germline CDR1 and CDR2: DFQATT and SNEGSKA (reference sequence). J was trimmed by 1 base and V by 0 bases; bases with no gene match: 5. The CDR3 runs 16 residues. For the CDR3, the DNA is TGCAGTGCTAGAGATTTCGCTAGCGGGTCCTACAATGAGCAGTTCTTC. Its translation: CSARDFASGSYNEQFF.

This clonotype came up many times. This chain uses TRBV5-1 with TRBJ2-7; D is unclear. V was cut by 0 bases and J by 3 bases, with 10 bases left in between. Per the germline V gene, CDR1 is SGHRS and CDR2 is YFSETQ. The CDR3 extends over 14 amino acids. The CDR3 coding sequence is TGCGCCAGCAGCTTGGCCGCAGGAGTCTACGAGCAGTACTTC. Protein sequence: CASSLAAGVYEQYF. The full variable domain, with the rest looked up from reference TRBV5-1 and TRBJ2-7, is KAGVTQTPRYLIKTRGQQVTLSCSPISGHRSVSWYQQTPGQGLQFLFEYFSETQRNKGNFPGRFSGRQFSNSRSEMNVSTLELGDSALYLCASSLAAGVYEQYFGPGTRLTVT.

The CDR3 is CATREETQYF. The DNA of the CDR3 is TGTGCCACTCGAGAAGAGACCCAGTACTTC. The rearrangement links TRBV24-1 to TRBJ2-5; D unresolved. Germline V gene sequence: CDR1 KGHDR, CDR2 SFDVKD. V lost 10 bases to trimming and J lost 3 bases, with 5 bases between them. This CDR3 is 10 amino acids long.

Ten or more counts support this clonotype. The genes are TRBV28 and TRBJ2-7; 10 bases agree with TRBD2. The J segment lost 5 bases and the V segment lost 7 bases, leaving 8 bases of the junction unmatched. This CDR3 spans 14 amino acids. Per the germline V gene, CDR1 is MDHEN and CDR2 is SYDVKM. This CDR3 reads CASTSSGSINEQYF. DNA of the CDR3: TGTGCCAGCACGTCTAGCGGGAGTATTAACGAGCAGTACTTC.

To note about this clonotype: This may arise from a read error, as a much more abundant clone is one base away. The chain employs TRBV7-2 and TRBJ1-4; a weak D match, TRBD1 (5 bases). Germline CDR1 SGHTA, CDR2 FQGNSA. Trimming shortened V by 4 bases and J by 5 bases, and 11 bases separated the two germline ends. The CDR3 consists of 14 residues. For the CDR3, the DNA is TGTGCCAGCAGCTACGGGGGAGGCAATGAAAAACTGTTTTTT. Translation: CASSYGGGNEKLFF.

In this sample, this clonotype turned up a few times. The V gene is TRBV19, the J gene TRBJ1-1; D is undetermined. Germline values: CDR1 LNHDA, CDR2 SQIVND (reference sequence). V was trimmed by 3 bases and J by 1 base, leaving 9 bases between them. The length of the CDR3 is 14 residues. The CDR3 loop reads CASSIQARNTEAFF. CDR3 in DNA: TGTGCCAGTAGTATTCAGGCCAGGAACACTGAAGCTTTCTTT.

This clonotype was recorded at least ten times. This chain uses TRBV20-1 with TRBJ2-5; TRBD1 matches at 7 bases. Germline V lookup: CDR1 DFQATT, CDR2 SNEGSKA (reference sequence). V gave up 5 bases and J gave up 7 bases; unmatched junction bases: 10. The CDR3 is 13 amino acids. The DNA of the CDR3 is TGCAGTGCTGACGACAGGGTATATGGGACCCAGTACTTC. Its protein is CSADDRVYGTQYF.

This clonotype has more than one count but fewer than ten. The CDR3 DNA is TGCGCCAGCAGCCAAGAGGTGAGGGCCCAGCCCCAGCATTTT. This sequence encodes CASSQEVRAQPQHF. V usage is TRBV4-1 and J usage is TRBJ1-5; no firm D call. Trimming stripped 0 bases from V and 7 bases from J, with 10 bases between. Germline values: CDR1 MGHRA, CDR2 YSYEKL. The CDR3 is 14 amino acids.

This clonotype was observed at least ten times. This chain uses TRBV28 with TRBJ2-7; D is possibly TRBD1 or TRBD2 (6 bases each). This CDR3 has 15 amino acids. Germline assignment: CDR1 MDHEN and CDR2 SYDVKM. V was trimmed by 3 bases and J by 5 bases, leaving 17 bases between them. The CDR3 DNA reads TGTGCCAGCAGTTTGGGGGGCGGGATTGGAGACGAGCAGTACTTC. It encodes CASSLGGGIGDEQYF.

The chain couples TRBV6-2 or TRBV6-3 to TRBJ2-7; the match to TRBD1 covers 9 bases. V was pared by 5 bases and J by 4 bases, with 9 bases of the junction left unmatched. Looked up from germline, CDR1 is MNHEY and CDR2 is SVGEGT. There are 15 residues in the CDR3. CDR3 sequence (DNA): TGTGCCAGCAGTCAACAGGGGGCGAACCATTACGAGCAGTACTTC. Residues: CASSQQGANHYEQYF.

This chain uses TRBV5-4 with TRBJ2-1; D is possibly TRBD1 (6 bases). The V end was cut by 3 bases, the J end by 6 bases, with 16 bases between. The CDR3 has 15 amino acids. Germline CDR1 SGHNT, CDR2 YYREEE (reference sequence). CDR3 loop: CASSSTTGVFNEQFF. For the CDR3, the DNA is TGTGCCAGCAGCTCAACGACAGGCGTGTTCAATGAGCAGTTCTTC.

In this sample, this clonotype turned up many times. J is TRBJ1-1 and V is TRBV28, with TRBD1 matching 9 bases. CDR1 and CDR2 (germline): MDHEN, SYDVKM. Trimming at V came to 3 bases and at J to 6 bases, leaving 11 bases not matched to a gene. CDR3 length: 16 amino acids. CDR3 in DNA: TGTGCCAGCAGTTTCTACAGGGGGCTGGGGGCCTCTGAAGCTTTCTTT. Its protein is CASSFYRGLGASEAFF.

The chain employs TRBV6-1 and TRBJ2-5, with 8 bases lining up with TRBD2. CDR3 size: 13 residues. In germline, CDR1 is MNHNS, CDR2 SASEGT. Trimming removed 9 bases from V and 5 bases from J; junction bases left unmatched: 8. CDR3 in amino acids: CASKSGSGETQYF. Here the CDR3 DNA reads TGTGCCAGTAAAAGCGGGAGCGGTGAGACCCAGTACTTC.

Many counts were recorded for this clonotype. The chain carries TRBV7-6 and TRBJ2-5, with D possibly called TRBD1 or TRBD2 (5 bases each). The germline CDR1 and CDR2 sequences are SGHVS and FNYEAQ. The CDR3 extends over 17 amino acids. The V end was cut by 8 bases, the J end by 0 bases, with 22 bases between. Here the CDR3 DNA reads TGTGCCAGCGGGACGGTCAGTCACGGAATGTACCAAGAGACCCAGTACTTC. Its translation is CASGTVSHGMYQETQYF.

This clonotype has ten or more counts. This chain links TRBV3-1 with TRBJ1-5; possible D gene TRBD1, 5 bases. The V gene lost 3 bases and the J gene lost 4 bases, with 7 bases spanning the gap. The CDR3 covers 13 residues. Germline V gene data show CDR1 as LGHDT and CDR2 as YNNKEL (reference sequence). The CDR3, as DNA: TGTGCCAGCAGCCAGGGGGGGAATCAGCCCCAGCATTTT. Encoded protein: CASSQGGNQPQHF.

This chain joins TRBV7-8 and TRBJ2-7; 10 bases match TRBD1. Germline V gives CDR1 SGHVS, CDR2 FQNEAQ. The CDR3 has 16 residues. The ends lost 1 base at V and 3 bases at J; junction bases unmatched: 6. Written as DNA, the CDR3 is TGTGCCAGCAGCTTAGGGGGGACAGGGGTGGTCTACGAGCAGTACTTC. This translates into CASSLGGTGVVYEQYF. Full variable domain (outside the CDR3, taken from reference TRBV7-8 and TRBJ2-7): GAGVSQSPRYKVAKRGQDVALRCDPISGHVSLFWYQQALGQGPEFLTYFQNEAQLDKSGLPSDRFFAERPEGSVSTLKIQRTQQEDSAVYLCASSLGGTGVVYEQYFGPGTRLTVT.

V is TRBV20-1 and J is TRBJ2-2, with 7 bases identical to TRBD1. Trimming at V came to 0 bases and at J to 3 bases, leaving 10 bases not matched to a gene. This CDR3 is built from 17 residues. Germline lookup yields CDR1 DFQATT and CDR2 SNEGSKA (reference sequence). The CDR3 nucleotides read TGCAGTGCTAGAGATCGCCCCGGACAGGTCCACACCGGGGAGCTGTTTTTT. Translation gives CSARDRPGQVHTGELFF.

Regarding this clonotype: Relative to the germline gene, one junction end is altered; a read error may explain this. CDR3 bases: TGTCCCAGCAGCCCCAGGGACAGCCGCTCCTACGAGCAGTACTTC. Residues: CPSSPRDSRSYEQYF. V and J are TRBV7-9 and TRBJ2-7; TRBD1 matches 7 bases. In germline, CDR1 is SEHNR, CDR2 FQNEAQ (reference sequence). The CDR3 is 15 amino acids.

Many counts were recorded for this clonotype. J is TRBJ1-5 and V is TRBV15; maybe TRBD1 (5 bases). The germline V gene has CDR1 LNHNV and CDR2 YYDKDF (reference sequence). This CDR3 region has 14 residues. V was cut by 0 bases and J by 4 bases, with 7 bases left in between. The chain's CDR3 is CATSRDKGNQPQHF. Here the CDR3 DNA reads TGTGCCACCAGCAGAGATAAGGGGAATCAGCCCCAGCATTTT.

With regard to this clonotype: With a much larger clone just one base away, this may be a read error. The CDR3 is CASSREWTELYF. The DNA of the CDR3 is TGTGCCAGCAGCCGAGAGTGGACTGAGCTGTACTTC. The chain recombines TRBV7-9 with TRBJ2-7; possibly TRBD2 for D (5 bases). The CDR3 runs 12 residues. Germline assignment: CDR1 SEHNR and CDR2 FQNEAQ (reference sequence). Full variable domain (outside the CDR3, taken from reference TRBV7-9 and TRBJ2-7): DTGVSQNPRHKITKRGQNVTFRCDPISEHNRLYWYRQTLGQGPEFLTYFQNEAQLEKSRLLSDRFSAERPKGSFSTLEIQRTEQGDSAMYLCASSREWTELYFGPGTRLTVT.

This clonotype has a count of ten or more. This chain joins TRBV20-1 and TRBJ1-4; 11 positions match TRBD1. Germline V gene data show CDR1 as DFQATT and CDR2 as SNEGSKA (reference sequence). There are 14 residues in the CDR3. With V trimmed by 4 bases and J by 8 bases, 6 bases remained unmatched. The CDR3 is CSANRDRGSEKLFF. In nucleotides, the CDR3 is TGCAGTGCTAACCGGGACAGGGGGTCCGAAAAACTGTTTTTT.

V gene TRBV12-3 or TRBV12-4 combines with J gene TRBJ2-1; the match to TRBD2 covers 7 bases. The V and J ends lost 5 bases and 8 bases, in that order; junction bases with no gene match: 12. This CDR3 region has 15 residues. CDR3 DNA: TGTGCCAGCAGTGCCCCCCCGTCGACTAGCCATGAGCAGTTCTTC. Protein: CASSAPPSTSHEQFF.

The chain recombines TRBV28 with TRBJ2-5; TRBD1 matches at 11 bases. V gave up 5 bases and J gave up 2 bases; unmatched junction bases: 13. CDR3 length: 18 residues. Looked up from germline, CDR1 is MDHEN and CDR2 is SYDVKM. The CDR3 region is CASSTLFPDRGRQETQYF. The CDR3 coding sequence is TGTGCCAGCAGTACACTTTTTCCGGACAGGGGGCGTCAAGAGACCCAGTACTTC.